This T cell receptor beta chain was sequenced in a study of cytomegalovirus exposure and HLA in healthy donors. Amplification used 60 Vbeta primers and 13 Jbeta primers. Only in-frame clones appear in the TCRdb table, and some are missing; sequencing was by immunoSEQ multiplex PCR. Of roughly 110,000 clones in the sample, around 68% were seen once. V was pared by 5 bases and J by 15 bases, with 17 bases between. Germline V CDR1 and CDR2: DFQATT, SNEGSKA (reference sequence). This CDR3 is built from 11 residues. The clonotype comes from a woman in her thirties or forties in good health and CMV-seropositive. The chain has TRBV20-1 and TRBJ2-1, with D uncertain. Sequenced sample: PBMCs. The CDR3 region is CSARFIESLFF. The CDR3 DNA reads as TGCAGTGCTCGATTCATAGAAAGTTTGTTCTTC.